These T cell receptor beta chains were read from a single sample in a study of CD4 and CD8 cells across lung adenocarcinoma regions. TCRdb called the PCR reads again in MiXCR, with one record for every CDR3 protein. This table holds about 3,400 distinct CDR3 sequences, roughly 61% found once. The sample taken for sequencing was CD4+ T cells from the center of a lung tumor. These receptors were taken from a female donor with lung adenocarcinoma. The CD4 and CD8 labels of this study may be unreliable. Each CDR3 is given with its conserved first and last residue. A D gene is named only where the DNA matches it firmly. Where a row states a size, it is once, few, many or the class of an expanded clone; other rows omit it.

TRBJ2-3 - TRBV10-1 - CASSDSVGSDTQYF TGCGCCAGCAGTGACTCCGTAGGCTCAGATACGCAGTATTTT
TRBJ2-3 - TRBV6-1 - CASSERAGSTGEQYF TGTGCCAGCAGTGAACGGGCAGGGAGCACCGGGGAGCAGTATTTT
TRBJ2-7 - TRBV6-1 - CASRTGLEPYEQYF TGTGCCAGCAGAACGGGACTCGAGCCCTACGAGCAGTACTTC
TRBJ2-1 - TRBV14 - CASGQRQSSYNEQFF TGTGCCAGCGGCCAGCGGCAGAGCTCCTACAATGAGCAGTTCTTC
TRBJ2-4 - TRBV10-1 TRBD2 CATGLEGKNIQYF TGCGCCACGGGACTAGAAGGTAAAAATATTCAGTACTTC
TRBJ2-5 large TRBV6-1 - CASSEAHGRVVTQYF TGTGCCAGCAGTGAAGCGCACGGTCGAGTAGTGACCCAGTACTTC
TRBJ2-1 - TRBV12-3/TRBV12-4 TRBD1 CASSARRDRANEQFF TGTGCCAGCAGTGCGCGCCGGGACAGGGCCAATGAGCAGTTCTTC
TRBJ2-3 - TRBV6-2/TRBV6-3 - CARGYVAGSPDTQYF TGTGCCAGGGGTTACGTGGCGGGAAGCCCAGATACGCAGTATTTT
TRBJ1-1 - TRBV10-1 TRBD1 CASSDPDRADTEAFF TGCGCCAGCAGTGACCCGGACAGGGCGGACACTGAAGCTTTCTTT
TRBJ2-7 - TRBV6-1 - CASKLSDRYYEQYF TGTGCCAGCAAACTATCGGACCGATACTACGAGCAGTACTTC
TRBJ2-2 - TRBV6-1 - CASSEGAGGTGTLFF TGTGCCAGCAGTGAGGGGGCAGGGGGGACCGGGACGCTGTTTTTT
TRBJ2-7 - TRBV27 - CASSYVLAGTYEQYF TGTGCCAGCAGCTATGTACTAGCCGGAACCTACGAGCAGTACTTC
TRBJ2-2 - TRBV6-5 TRBD1 CASSYQGQGYTGELFF TGTGCCAGCAGTTATCAGGGACAGGGGTACACCGGGGAGCTGTTTTTT
TRBJ1-4 - TRBV6-1 - CASRLNEKLFF TGTGCCAGCAGGCTCAATGAAAAACTGTTTTTT
TRBJ1-5 - TRBV27 - CASSQQFTLYGPQHF TGTGCCAGCAGTCAACAGTTTACCCTTTATGGGCCCCAGCATTTT
TRBJ2-4 - TRBV6-1 - CASRPGPPEGRRFF TGTGCCAGCAGACCGGGACCTCCGGAAGGAAGGCGGTTCTTC
TRBJ1-2 - TRBV27 - CASSLRAFNYGYTF TGTGCCAGCAGTTTACGGGCATTTAACTATGGCTACACCTTC
TRBJ1-1 - TRBV27 - CASSFLPGWTNTEAFF TGTGCCAGCAGTTTCCTTCCAGGATGGACGAACACTGAAGCTTTCTTT
TRBJ2-2 - TRBV4-1 TRBD2 CASSQASTSQSGELFF TGCGCCAGCAGCCAAGCCTCGACTAGCCAGTCTGGGGAGCTGTTTTTT
TRBJ2-1 medium-sized TRBV6-4 - CASSVGAHNEQFF TGTGCCAGCAGTGTAGGGGCACACAATGAGCAGTTCTTC
TRBJ2-3 - TRBV10-1 - CATELGATDMQYF TGCGCCACCGAGCTAGGAGCCACAGACATGCAGTATTTT
TRBJ2-5 medium-sized TRBV6-1 - CASSPLGRGLSREGRGTQYF TGTGCCAGCAGTCCCCTGGGCAGGGGGCTTTCGCGGGAGGGCCGAGGGACCCAGTACTTC
TRBJ2-3 - TRBV3-1 TRBD2 CASRTGLAGSDTQYF TGTGCCAGCCGTACGGGACTAGCGGGTTCGGATACGCAGTATTTT
TRBJ2-1 - TRBV6-1 TRBD2 CASSPLAGGKNEQFF TGTGCCAGCAGCCCACTAGCGGGAGGTAAGAATGAGCAGTTCTTC
TRBJ2-1 few TRBV30 - CAWSVSFVGNEQFF TGTGCCTGGAGTGTAAGTTTTGTGGGGAATGAGCAGTTCTTC
TRBJ2-7 - TRBV6-1 - CASEPRTLTYEQYF TGTGCCAGCGAACCCAGGACCCTAACCTACGAGCAGTACTTC
TRBJ2-3 - TRBV7-9 TRBD2 CASSFARLAGDDTQYF TGTGCCAGCAGCTTCGCGAGACTAGCGGGAGATGATACGCAGTATTTT
TRBJ2-5 large TRBV6-1 - CASSEQQETQYF TGTGCCAGCAGTGAACAACAAGAGACCCAGTACTTC
TRBJ2-1 - TRBV6-1 TRBD1 CASRDRGDNEQFF TGTGCCAGCAGAGACAGGGGAGACAATGAGCAGTTCTTC
TRBJ2-7 medium-sized TRBV4-2 TRBD2 CASSQEVAGAYEQYF TGTGCCAGCAGCCAAGAGGTAGCGGGAGCCTACGAGCAGTACTTC
TRBJ2-5 - TRBV5-5 TRBD1 CASSTQTGGRTQYF TGTGCCAGCAGCACGCAGACAGGGGGCAGGACCCAGTACTTC
TRBJ2-1 medium-sized TRBV6-1 - CASSESASSYNEQFF TGTGCCAGCAGTGAATCGGCTTCTTCCTACAATGAGCAGTTCTTC
TRBJ2-4 hyperexpanded TRBV6-1 - CASSDLEGGKNIQYF TGTGCCAGCAGCGACCTTGAGGGGGGAAAAAACATTCAGTACTTC
TRBJ2-7 once TRBV7-2 TRBD1 CASSRGQGGLSYEQYF TGTGCCAGCAGCCGGGGACAGGGGGGACTCTCCTACGAGCAGTACTTC
TRBJ1-1 - TRBV10-2 - CASSYDGMNTESIF TGCGCCAGCAGTTATGACGGAATGAACACTGAATCTATCTTT
TRBJ2-7 few TRBV6-5 TRBD1 CASLEAPGQGDEQYF TGTGCCAGCCTGGAGGCACCGGGACAGGGGGACGAGCAGTACTTC
TRBJ2-3 once TRBV27 - CASSQRPGDTQYF TGTGCCAGCAGTCAGCGTCCCGGAGATACGCAGTATTTT
TRBJ2-2 - TRBV23-1 - CASSREERNTGELFF TGCGCCAGCAGTCGGGAGGAGCGGAACACCGGGGAGCTGTTTTTT
TRBJ2-3 - TRBV6-8 - CGSRGASGTNIQYF TGTGGCAGCAGGGGAGCGAGCGGCACAAATATTCAGTATTTT
TRBJ2-3 - TRBV12-3/TRBV12-4 - CASSFPMDTQYF TGTGCCAGCAGTTTTCCGATGGATACGCAGTATTTT
TRBJ2-7 few TRBV6-9 - CASNPGRSYEQYF TGTGCCAGCAATCCGGGGAGGTCCTACGAGCAGTACTTC
TRBJ2-4 - TRBV10-1 - CATGLGAKDTQYF TGCGCCACGGGGCTGGGAGCCAAAGATACGCAGTACTTT
TRBJ2-7 medium-sized TRBV6-5 - CASSYSGAYEQYF TGTGCCAGCAGTTACTCGGGAGCCTACGAGCAGTACTTC
TRBJ2-3 - TRBV29-1 - CSVGGTWTDTQYF TGCAGCGTTGGGGGGACATGGACAGATACGCAGTATTTT
TRBJ2-3 - TRBV10-1 TRBD2 CASSDPGLAGTSTDTQYF TGCGCCAGCAGTGACCCAGGACTAGCGGGAACTAGCACAGATACGCAGTATTTT
TRBJ2-1 - TRBV7-2 TRBD2 CASSPVLAGLYEQFF TGTGCCAGCAGCCCAGTACTAGCGGGACTTTACGAGCAGTTCTTC
TRBJ2-5 few TRBV14 - CASSQAGVWGGETQYF TGTGCCAGCAGCCAAGCCGGGGTGTGGGGCGGAGAGACCCAGTACTTC
TRBJ2-7 - TRBV4-1 TRBD2 CASSQGGTSGRLYEQYF TGCGCCAGCAGCCAAGGGGGGACTAGCGGGAGACTATACGAGCAGTACTTC
TRBJ2-1 - TRBV6-1 TRBD2 CASTSSLAGDNEQFF TGTGCCAGCACAAGCTCGCTAGCGGGAGACAATGAGCAGTTCTTC
TRBJ2-3 - TRBV10-1 - CASGLEAKNTQYF TGCGCCTCGGGGCTAGAAGCCAAAAACACGCAGTACTTT
TRBJ2-5 - TRBV6-4 - CAGRGQRDQETQYF TGTGCCGGGCGCGGGCAGCGTGACCAAGAGACCCAGTACTTT
TRBJ2-5 few TRBV6-1 - CASSDYGMGETQYF TGTGCCAGCAGTGATTACGGCATGGGAGAGACCCAGTACTTC
TRBJ2-5 - TRBV6-1 - CASRRAGVETQYF TGTGCCAGCAGAAGAGCAGGGGTCGAGACCCAGTACTTC
TRBJ2-2 medium-sized TRBV27 - CASSVEGSNTGELFF TGTGCCAGCTCGGTGGAGGGGTCGAACACCGGGGAGCTGTTTTTT
TRBJ2-3 few TRBV10-1 - CATGLEGKNTQYF TGCGCCACGGGGCTGGAAGGTAAAAATACGCAGTATTTT
TRBJ2-1 few TRBV6-5 TRBD2 CASSYSGLAGEFEQFF TGTGCCAGCAGTTACTCGGGACTAGCGGGAGAGTTTGAGCAGTTCTTC
TRBJ2-1 medium-sized TRBV7-2 - CASSFFRTDSYEQFF TGTGCCAGCAGCTTCTTCCGGACAGACTCCTACGAGCAGTTCTTC